This TCR beta chain was sequenced for a study of shared clonotypes between healthy human individuals. Turning to the study itself: Aged between 18 and 49, the donors were a couple of women and three men.

The CDR3 has 17 amino acids. Germline CDR1 is ENHRY and CDR2 is SYGVKD. Germline trimming cut 3 bases from V and 4 bases from J; bases unmatched to any gene: 10. As concerns this clone: The antigen is unknown.

Findings and caveats of the study: Among donors, the sharing of clonotypes was expected to be influenced by sequencing depth.

A deep-level run was used for the assay. Some clones are missing from TCRdb's copy, which holds only in-frame ones; the method was immunoSEQ multiplex PCR. The sample contains millions of clones, approximately 95% of which appear only once. The naive CD8 population came from CD45RO-negative cells selected for CCR7, without terminally differentiated effector memory CD45RA+ cells. All donors qualified as healthy HIV-negative adults and had experienced no recent acute infections or vaccinations. The receptor's source is a young man in good health. The sample comprised naive CD8+ T cells sorted from blood. The gene calls are TRBV10-3 and TRBJ2-7; TRBD1 matches 12 bases. The CDR3 DNA reads as TGTGCCATCAGTGATTGGGACAGGGGGCTTGCCCCATACGAGCAGTACTTC. The encoded protein is CAISDWDRGLAPYEQYF.